This passage covers 31 T cell receptor beta chains from one sample sequenced in a study of T-cell memory formation after mild COVID-19. Each CDR3 protein is one row after TCRdb ran MiXCR on the 5' RACE reads. In the table there are 150,000 to 200,000 distinct CDR3 sequences, around 13% of which are singletons. Sequenced material: PBMCs or a T cell subset sorted from them (not recorded which). The origin of the receptors is an adult woman who had mild COVID-19 (a few samples of this study predate the infection). Cell type and time point are not known.

The chain is built from TRBV29-1 and TRBJ2-7; D tentatively fits TRBD1 or TRBD2 (5 bases each). The length of the CDR3 is 12 residues. Germline loops: CDR1 SQVTM, CDR2 ANQGSEA. CDR3 in DNA: TGCAGTACATGGGACGAAACCTACGAGCAGTACTTC. It is translated as CSTWDETYEQYF.

This clonotype was recorded many times. The rearrangement uses TRBV7-3 and TRBJ2-1, with D possibly being TRBD2 (7 bases). The V end was cut by 1 base, the J end by 0 bases, with 22 bases between. This CDR3 contains 20 residues. In germline, CDR1 is SGHTA, CDR2 FQGTGA. The CDR3 sequence is CASSLKAGRLADSSYNEQFF. CDR3 bases: TGTGCCAGCAGCTTAAAGGCGGGGAGGCTAGCGGACAGCTCCTACAATGAGCAGTTCTTC.

This clonotype has only a few counts. The rearrangement joins TRBV20-1 to TRBJ2-3; no clear D. V was cut by 2 bases and J by 6 bases, with 3 bases left in between. Per germline, CDR1 DFQATT and CDR2 SNEGSKA (reference sequence). This CDR3 is 10 amino acids long. The CDR3 sequence is CSARSDTQYF. CDR3 in DNA: TGCAGTGCTAGATCCGATACGCAGTATTTT.

There are a few counts of this clonotype. The chain carries TRBV12-3 or TRBV12-4 and TRBJ1-3, with TRBD1 matching over 10 bases. Trimming removed 1 base from V and 9 bases from J; junction bases left unmatched: 9. This CDR3 is built from 16 residues. CDR3 sequence reads: CASSLVVGTGDSTIYF. CDR3 in DNA: TGTGCCAGCAGTTTAGTAGTTGGGACAGGGGACAGCACCATATATTTT.

This clonotype appeared a few times. The chain links TRBV10-3 to TRBJ2-5, with TRBD2 matching over 7 bases. V lost 2 bases and J lost 2; bases outside the gene matches: 14. The CDR3 sequence is 18 residues long. Looked up from germline, CDR1 is ENHRY and CDR2 is SYGVKD. The CDR3 bases are TGTGCCATCAGTGAGCCGAGGGAGGGGCGAGACCTTCAAGAGACCCAGTACTTC. Its translation: CAISEPREGRDLQETQYF.

This rearrangement joins TRBV15 to TRBJ2-1; D gene ambiguous. Germline CDR1 is LNHNV and CDR2 is YYDKDF (reference sequence). The V gene lost 0 bases and the J gene lost 5 bases, with 14 bases spanning the gap. This CDR3 is built from 16 residues. The CDR3 nucleotides are TGTGCCACCAGCAGAGAAAAGGCCCCCATCCACAATGAGCAGTTCTTC. This encodes CATSREKAPIHNEQFF.

DNA for the CDR3: TGTGCCAGCAGCCCTGACTGGCGGGTCGATACCGGGGAGCTGTTTTTT. Protein sequence: CASSPDWRVDTGELFF. The chain couples TRBV4-2 to TRBJ2-2, with D possibly being TRBD2 (5 bases). Germline values: CDR1 LGHNA, CDR2 YNFKEQ. The V gene lost 4 bases and the J gene lost 5 bases, with 17 bases spanning the gap. The CDR3 sequence is 16 residues long.

This rearrangement joins TRBV12-3 or TRBV12-4 to TRBJ2-7; 9 positions match TRBD1. With V trimmed by 4 bases and J by 2 bases, 3 bases remained unmatched. The CDR3 totals 14 residues. The CDR3: CASSSRDRAYEQYF. In DNA, the CDR3 is TGTGCCAGCAGTTCCCGGGACAGGGCCTACGAGCAGTACTTC.

The genes are TRBV3-1 and TRBJ1-1; D is uncertain. V shed 4 bases and J shed 4 bases, with 13 bases lying between them. Germline CDR1 reads LGHDT; CDR2 reads YNNKEL (reference sequence). The CDR3 length is 14 residues. DNA for the CDR3: TGTGCCAGCAGCCCCCAGTACACGCGCACTGAAGCTTTCTTT. Protein: CASSPQYTRTEAFF. Full variable domain (rest looked up from reference TRBV3-1 and TRBJ1-1): DTAVSQTPKYLVTQMGNDKSIKCEQNLGHDTMYWYKQDSKKFLKIMFSYNNKELIINETVPNRFSPKSPDKAHLNLHINSLELGDSAVYFCASSPQYTRTEAFFGQGTRLTVV.

This clonotype appeared a few times. V usage is TRBV12-3 or TRBV12-4 and J usage is TRBJ2-1; the match to TRBD2 covers 9 bases. With 5 bases clipped from V and 2 bases from J, the junction kept 4 bases outside the gene matches. CDR3 size: 15 residues. CDR3 nucleotide sequence: TGTGCCAGCAGTCCTAGCGGGATGGCCTACAATGAGCAGTTCTTC. Protein: CASSPSGMAYNEQFF.

This clonotype came up a few times. The chain is built from TRBV7-2 and TRBJ2-2; TRBD1 agrees at 9 bases. Germline V gene sequence: CDR1 SGHTA, CDR2 FQGNSA. The CDR3 length is 16 residues. Trimming took 4 bases from V and 0 from J; bases not matched to a gene: 3. In DNA form, the CDR3 reads TGTGCCAGCAGCTCTCGACAGGGGGCGAACACCGGGGAGCTGTTTTTT. Translating gives CASSSRQGANTGELFF.

This chain joins TRBV6-5 and TRBJ1-1; maybe TRBD1 (6 bases). Germline-derived CDR1 and CDR2 are MNHEY and SVGAGI. The germline V and J ends were trimmed by 2 bases and 2 bases, with 9 bases remaining between them. CDR3 size: 14 residues. The chain's CDR3 is CASSYRGDNTEAFF. CDR3 DNA: TGTGCCAGCAGTTACAGGGGGGATAACACTGAAGCTTTCTTT.

The rearrangement uses TRBV5-1 and TRBJ2-1, with 10 bases matching TRBD2. The J segment lost 7 bases and the V segment lost 2 bases, leaving 15 bases of the junction unmatched. The CDR3 has 18 amino acids. The germline V gene has CDR1 SGHRS and CDR2 YFSETQ. The CDR3 reads CASSFFLAGVREGNEQFF. The CDR3 coding sequence is TGCGCCAGCAGCTTCTTCCTAGCGGGGGTCCGGGAGGGGAATGAGCAGTTCTTC. Together with reference TRBV5-1 and TRBJ2-1, the CDR3 gives the full variable domain: KAGVTQTPRYLIKTRGQQVTLSCSPISGHRSVSWYQQTPGQGLQFLFEYFSETQRNKGNFPGRFSGRQFSNSRSEMNVSTLELGDSALYLCASSFFLAGVREGNEQFFGPGTRLTVL.

This clonotype was seen a few times. The V and J genes are TRBV24-1 and TRBJ2-5, with D uncertain. V gave up 5 bases and J gave up 5 bases, with 8 bases separating them. CDR3 length equals 12 residues. Germline V gives CDR1 KGHDR, CDR2 SFDVKD. The DNA of the CDR3 is TGTGCCACCAGTGCGTCCTACGAGACCCAGTACTTC. As protein: CATSASYETQYF.

In its sample, this clonotype was seen a few times. The V and J genes are TRBV6-5 and TRBJ2-7; no clear D gene. Per germline, CDR1 MNHEY and CDR2 SVGAGI. CDR3 length: 13 amino acids. V was cut by 5 bases and J by 4 bases, with 12 bases left in between. The DNA of the CDR3 is TGTGCCAGCAGTGAGTCAATGGGGTACGAGCAGTACTTC. Its protein is CASSESMGYEQYF.

The chain links TRBV20-1 to TRBJ2-1; TRBD2 is a possible D gene (5 bases). Trimming cost V 3 bases and J 15 bases, with 21 bases left between them. Germline V CDR1 and CDR2: DFQATT, SNEGSKA (reference sequence). CDR3 size: 13 residues. As DNA, the CDR3 is TGCAGTGCTAGTAGTGCCTCCGCTAGCAAATGGTTCTTC. This encodes CSASSASASKWFF.

This clonotype was counted only a few times. This sequence joins TRBV6-5 and TRBJ1-2; tentative D call: TRBD1 (6 bases). V was clipped by 0 bases and J by 7 bases, with 12 bases between them. The CDR3 extends over 14 amino acids. Looked up from germline, CDR1 is MNHEY and CDR2 is SVGAGI. The CDR3 nucleotides read TGTGCCAGCAGTTACTCAAACAGGGTTTTTGGCTACACCTTC. The encoded protein is CASSYSNRVFGYTF.

J is TRBJ2-3 and V is TRBV5-1; 10 bases are a match to TRBD1. V lost 0 bases, J lost 1 base, and 2 bases stayed unmatched. The CDR3 is made up of 16 amino acids. Germline V lookup: CDR1 SGHRS, CDR2 YFSETQ. CDR3 nucleotides: TGCGCCAGCAGCTTGGCGACAGGGGGCGGCACAGATACGCAGTATTTT. It encodes CASSLATGGGTDTQYF.

The V gene is TRBV4-1, the J gene TRBJ2-7, with TRBD2 identical over 7 bases. CDR3 length: 15 amino acids. The V gene end was trimmed by 4 bases and the J gene end by 3 bases; junction bases not matched to a gene: 9. Germline V lookup: CDR1 MGHRA, CDR2 YSYEKL. The CDR3 sequence: CASSPLVGGNYEQYF. DNA of the CDR3: TGCGCCAGCAGCCCTCTCGTGGGGGGGAACTACGAGCAGTACTTC.

The chain links TRBV4-2 to TRBJ2-7; tentative D call: TRBD1 (5 bases). V lost 0 bases, J lost 2 bases, and 14 bases lay in between. Germline V gives CDR1 LGHNA, CDR2 YNFKEQ. The CDR3 length is 16 residues. The CDR3 region is CASSQEGGAKPYEQYF. Here the CDR3 DNA reads TGTGCCAGCAGCCAAGAAGGTGGGGCCAAGCCCTACGAGCAGTACTTC.

This clonotype turned up a few times. This chain connects TRBV7-2 to TRBJ2-7; 8 nucleotides line up with TRBD2. Per the germline V gene, CDR1 is SGHTA and CDR2 is FQGNSA. Trimming cost V 0 bases and J 5 bases; bases outside gene matches: 12. CDR3 length: 17 residues. The DNA for the CDR3 is TGTGCCAGCAGCTTAGCAAGTACTAGCGGCCCGTCCCACGAGCAGTACTTC. It translates to CASSLASTSGPSHEQYF. The whole variable domain, filled in from reference TRBV7-2 and TRBJ2-7, reads GAGVSQSPSNKVTEKGKDVELRCDPISGHTALYWYRQSLGQGLEFLIYFQGNSAPDKSGLPSDRFSAERTGGSVSTLTIQRTQQEDSAVYLCASSLASTSGPSHEQYFGPGTRLTVT.

CDR3 residues: CASSQVGRTDTEAFF. CDR3 nucleotide sequence: TGCGCCAGCAGCCAAGTTGGACGGACGGACACTGAAGCTTTCTTT. The chain has TRBV4-1 and TRBJ1-1; D is ambiguous. Germline V gene sequence: CDR1 MGHRA, CDR2 YSYEKL. The V end was cut by 1 base, the J end by 3 bases, with 12 bases between. There are 15 residues in the CDR3.

The gene calls are TRBV11-3 and TRBJ2-1, with D perhaps TRBD2 (5 bases). V was clipped by 2 bases and J by 5 bases, with 10 bases between them. Germline CDR1 is SGHNT and CDR2 is YENEEA. CDR3 length: 14 residues. CDR3 coding DNA: TGTGCCAGCAGCTTAACAGCGGCTAACAATGAGCAGTTCTTC. Amino acids: CASSLTAANNEQFF.

The CDR3 region has the DNA TGTGCCAGCAGTTATTACACCGGACTAGCGGGGAGCTACGAGCAGTACTTC. This translates into CASSYYTGLAGSYEQYF. The chain has TRBV6-5 and TRBJ2-7; 12 nucleotides agree with TRBD2. V lost 3 bases and J lost 3; bases outside the gene matches: 9. The length of the CDR3 is 17 residues. In germline, CDR1 is MNHEY, CDR2 SVGAGI.

The chain joins TRBV12-3 or TRBV12-4 to TRBJ1-4; D gene uncertain. The CDR3 is made up of 14 amino acids. V was trimmed by 9 bases and J by 0 bases, leaving 11 bases between them. CDR3 loop: CARGRTTTNEKLFF. In DNA form, the CDR3 reads TGTGCCAGGGGCAGGACCACAACTAATGAAAAACTGTTTTTT.

The rearrangement joins TRBV4-1 to TRBJ2-7; D perhaps matches TRBD2 (6 bases). V lost 1 base and J 5 bases, leaving 6 bases between the germline ends. This CDR3 is 12 amino acids long. Germline-derived CDR1 and CDR2 are MGHRA and YSYEKL. The CDR3 here is CASSQAGDEQYF. CDR3 nucleotide sequence: TGCGCCAGCAGCCAAGCGGGGGACGAGCAGTACTTC.

The genes are TRBV6-5 and TRBJ2-1, with 8 bases fitting TRBD2. Losses at the gene ends were 6 bases for V and 7 bases for J; bases not matched to a gene: 14. The CDR3 runs to 16 residues. CDR1 and CDR2 from the germline V gene are MNHEY and SVGAGI. The chain's CDR3 is CASSQSGLAGVNEQFF. The CDR3 DNA reads as TGTGCCAGCAGCCAATCAGGACTAGCAGGGGTGAATGAGCAGTTCTTC.

The V gene is TRBV7-2, the J gene TRBJ2-2; tentative D call: TRBD1 (6 bases). The length of the CDR3 is 14 residues. Germline CDR1 is SGHTA and CDR2 is FQGNSA. V lost 4 bases to trimming and J lost 4 bases, with 10 bases between them. The CDR3 DNA reads as TGTGCCAGCAGCTCCGGACAGTCCACCGGGGAGCTGTTTTTT. Translated, it gives CASSSGQSTGELFF.

The V gene is TRBV4-1, the J gene TRBJ2-1, with TRBD2 matching over 14 bases. The trim removed 4 bases at V and 7 bases at J, leaving 9 bases unmatched. Per the germline V gene, CDR1 is MGHRA and CDR2 is YSYEKL. The CDR3 spans 17 residues. The CDR3 loop reads CASSRDFGLAGGNEQFF. The CDR3 DNA follows: TGCGCCAGCAGCCGGGATTTCGGACTAGCGGGGGGAAATGAGCAGTTCTTC.

This clonotype was found a few times. This chain connects TRBV5-6 to TRBJ1-3, with 7 bases identical to TRBD1. The CDR3 consists of 15 residues. Germline-derived CDR1 and CDR2 are SGHDT and YYEEEE. V lost 1 base to trimming and J lost 4 bases; unmatched junction nucleotides: 5. The DNA of the CDR3 is TGTGCCAGCAGCTTGTTAGGGGGCGACGGAAACACCATATATTTT. Protein: CASSLLGGDGNTIYF.

CDR3 loop: CASSVPRTAESSYNEQFF. As DNA, the CDR3 is TGTGCCAGCAGTGTCCCCCGGACAGCCGAAAGCTCCTACAATGAGCAGTTCTTC. The chain has TRBV25-1 and TRBJ2-1; tentative D call: TRBD1 (6 bases). CDR1 and CDR2 (germline): MGHDK, SYGVNS. V was trimmed by 4 bases and J by 0 bases, leaving 19 bases between them. The CDR3 has 18 residues.